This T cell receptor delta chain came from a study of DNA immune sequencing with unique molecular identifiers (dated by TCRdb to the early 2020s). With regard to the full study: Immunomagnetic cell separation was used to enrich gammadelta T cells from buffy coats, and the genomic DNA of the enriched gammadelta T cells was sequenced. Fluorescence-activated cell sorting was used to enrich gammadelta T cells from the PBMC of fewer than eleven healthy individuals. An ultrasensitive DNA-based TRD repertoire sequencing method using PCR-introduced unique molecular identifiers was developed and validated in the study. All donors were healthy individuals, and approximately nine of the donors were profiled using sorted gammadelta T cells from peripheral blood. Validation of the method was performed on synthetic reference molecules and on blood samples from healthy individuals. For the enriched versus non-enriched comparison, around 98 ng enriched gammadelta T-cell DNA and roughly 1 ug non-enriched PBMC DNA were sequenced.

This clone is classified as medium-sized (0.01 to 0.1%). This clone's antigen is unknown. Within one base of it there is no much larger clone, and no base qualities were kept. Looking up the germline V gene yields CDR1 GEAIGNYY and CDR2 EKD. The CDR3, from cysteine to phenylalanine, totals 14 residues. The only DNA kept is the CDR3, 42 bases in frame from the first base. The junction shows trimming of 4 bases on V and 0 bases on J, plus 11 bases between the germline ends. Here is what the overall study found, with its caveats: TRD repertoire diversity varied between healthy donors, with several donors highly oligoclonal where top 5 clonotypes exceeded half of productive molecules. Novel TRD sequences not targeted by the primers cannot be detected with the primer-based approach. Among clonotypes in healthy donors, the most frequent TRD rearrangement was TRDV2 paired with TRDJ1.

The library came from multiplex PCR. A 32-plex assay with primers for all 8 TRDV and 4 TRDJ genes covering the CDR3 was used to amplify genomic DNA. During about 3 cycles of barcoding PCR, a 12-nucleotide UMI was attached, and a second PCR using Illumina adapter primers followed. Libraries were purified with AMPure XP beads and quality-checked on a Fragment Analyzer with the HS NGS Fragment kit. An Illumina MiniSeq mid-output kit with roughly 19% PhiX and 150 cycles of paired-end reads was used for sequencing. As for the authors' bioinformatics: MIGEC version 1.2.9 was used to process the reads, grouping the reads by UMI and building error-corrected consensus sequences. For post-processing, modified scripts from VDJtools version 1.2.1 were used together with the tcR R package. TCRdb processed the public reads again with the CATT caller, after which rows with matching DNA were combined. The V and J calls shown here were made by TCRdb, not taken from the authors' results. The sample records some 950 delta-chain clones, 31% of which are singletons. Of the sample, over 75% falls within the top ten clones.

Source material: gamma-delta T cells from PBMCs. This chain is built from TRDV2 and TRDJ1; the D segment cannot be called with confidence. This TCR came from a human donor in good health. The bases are TGTGCCTGTGATCCCTTAGAGGACACCGATAAACTCATCTTT. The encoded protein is CACDPLEDTDKLIF.